This record concerns one T cell receptor beta chain sequence. Its specificity is unknown. The data derive from a study of Ad26.COV2.S vaccination and SARS-CoV-2 variants. The study, taken as a whole, reports: Researchers cautioned that TCR breadth and depth analyses may have underestimated total T cell responses. Spike-specific responses of CD8+ and CD4+ T cells were reported to display substantial breadth after vaccination. It was vaccine recipients, not placebo recipients, who had the higher spike-specific TCR breadth.

Data came from immunoSEQ multiplex PCR; TCRdb stores just in-frame clones and leaves some out. Here the sample spans 180,000 or so clones, roughly 89% being singletons. The CDR3 sequence is 16 residues long. The chain couples TRBV21-1 to TRBJ1-6. TRBV21-1 is a documented pseudogene. The sequencing here drew on peripheral blood, taken after recovery from COVID-19. This TCR derives from a human donor who had recovered from COVID-19. The CDR3 region has the DNA TGTGCCAGCAGCAAATGCCCTCGGAAATATAATTCACCCCTCCACTTT. Its translation is CASSKCPRKYNSPLHF.